This TCR beta chain derives from a study of blood T cells in healthy people across ages (dated by TCRdb to about 2015). Concerning the study at large: In model experiments, template switching captured about one uniquely barcoded TCR beta cDNA molecule for every two T cells. The donors were divided into four age groups: young (average about 15 years), middle-aged (approximately 42), aged (about 61) and long-lived (roughly 82). For two donors (one aged 18 to 30 and one aged 80 or older), the study analyzed two additional independent replicas of 1 million unique cDNA reads from the same blood draw. Donors of different ages were randomly distributed across sequencing lanes to avoid experimental bias. The study measured age-related changes in TCR beta repertoire diversity using deep sequencing normalized with unique cDNA molecular identifiers. The paper's findings and limits, for the study overall: Observed TCR beta diversity correlated strongly with the percentage of naive T cells measured by flow cytometry. Estimates of total diversity from one million sequenced T cells were regarded as lower bounds and underestimates. As age increased, observed TCR beta diversity per million T cells dropped in a roughly linear way, and a significant reduction was already evident by age 40. Bulk unsorted PBMC profiling prevented conclusive comparison of naive and antigen-experienced compartments. Compared with the aged group, the long-lived group had more naive CD4+ T cells, fewer expanded clones and increased TCR diversity, a pattern suggesting age selection. Because donor CMV infection status was unknown, age-related changes in expanded clonotypes were potentially confounded.

The CDR3, from cysteine to phenylalanine, totals 15 residues. Only the CDR3 portion is preserved as DNA: 45 bases, with reading frame beginning at the first base. CDR1 and CDR2 are read off the germline V gene (reference sequence) as SEHNR and FQNEAQ. The junction carries 13 bases between V and J, which are trimmed by 1 base and 9 bases respectively. Systemically healthy Caucasian individuals from Russia, 39 in total and aged roughly 6 to 100 years, were included as donors. About 10 milliliters of peripheral blood were collected from each donor into EDTA-treated Vacutainer tubes. Ficoll-Paque density-gradient centrifugation was used to isolate PBMCs, with at least 7 million per sample. Total RNA was extracted from PBMCs with Trizol reagent, with at least 5.5 micrograms obtained per sample. For every donor, flow cytometry on a PBMC aliquot measured the percentage of naive CD45RAhigh/CD27high T cells.

A remark on this clonotype: This clone's antigen is unknown. No base-level quality is on record; no much larger clone is a single base apart.

Library construction relied on 5' RACE. Instrument used: Illumina HiSeq 2500. A second PCR of roughly 6 to 12 cycles was performed with a sample-barcoded 5' primer and a J-beta primer mix. A template-switch 5' adaptor carrying 12 random nucleotides introduced a unique molecular identifier onto each TCR beta cDNA molecule. At least 2.5 million CDR3-containing paired-end reads were obtained from each sample. The Mint cDNA synthesis kit, primed by a TRBC-specific oligonucleotide, was used to synthesize first-strand cDNA from all RNA. Following uracil-DNA glycosylase treatment, a first 18-cycle PCR with universal primers M1SS and BC2_uni_R was performed on all cDNA. Processing in the source paper ran as follows. Normalization of each sample was performed by random selection of 1 million high-quality reads, each carrying a distinct molecular identifier. Reads sharing molecular identifiers were discarded rather than binned into consensus sequences. MiTCR, with a Q25 quality threshold and the strictest error-elimination algorithm, was used for CDR3 identification, clonotype clustering and error correction. A nonparametric unseen species model with Euler transformation was used to estimate lower-bound total TCR beta diversity. TCRdb's own reprocessing of the public reads used fastp at Q25 and MiXCR and kept productive beta chains. Under each unique CDR3 protein, matching rows form one entry showing the most common genes and DNA. The V and J calls and clone size come from TCRdb's table, not from the authors' own analysis. The sample data list about 900,000 distinct CDR3 sequences, and roughly 50% of these were observed just once. The top ten clones comprise roughly 13% of the sample.

The V and J genes are TRBV7-9 and TRBJ1-6, with the D gene not clear enough to name. This TCR came from a man aged 25-45 years in good health. Sequencing was done on a sample of blood. DNA sequence: TGTGCCAGCAGCTTAGATGGGGTGTCAATTTCACCCCTCCACTTT. Its translation reads: CASSLDGVSISPLHF.